This T cell receptor beta chain was recovered during a study of Graves' ophthalmopathy and Graves' hyperthyroidism. Study context: Peripheral blood samples were taken at initial diagnosis, before any treatment. Overall study findings and caveats: Blood also carried most expanded thyroid clonotypes exceeding 0.001 frequency.

RNA transcripts were the template, and TCR beta CDR3 regions were amplified from them. HTBI primers served in a first-round RT-PCR, which a second-round multiplex PCR followed. TCRdb itself ran the multiplex PCR reads through MiXCR, one entry per CDR3 protein. The sample consists of approximately 460,000 distinct CDR3 sequences, over 13% of them appearing once. The sample holds many counts of this clonotype. Its antigen is not known. The diagnostic workup employed clinical symptoms, serum thyroxine, TRAb, thyroid ultrasound and orbital computed tomography. A volume of over 9 ml of fresh peripheral blood supplied the PBMCs. The sequence was obtained from a woman in her twenties or thirties with Graves' ophthalmopathy. The sequencing input was blood.

The CDR3, as DNA: TGTGCCAGCAGGGACTTTACAGGGGGCGGCAGGCAGCCCCAGCATTTT. Translation gives CASRDFTGGGRQPQHF. The V call is TRBV6-1, the J call TRBJ1-5, with 9 bases identical to TRBD1. Looked up from germline, CDR1 is MNHNS and CDR2 is SASEGT. The CDR3 is 16 residues long. After removal of 6 bases from V and 7 bases from J, the junction contained 13 bases not matched to a gene.